This is a list of T cell receptor beta chains from one sample in a study of PD-L1 blockade in urothelial cancer. TCRdb's copy holds only in-frame clones and misses some; the assay was immunoSEQ multiplex PCR. This table holds more than 95,000 clones, about 83% found once. This material consisted of PBMCs, taken around atezolizumab (anti-PD-L1) treatment. These receptors came from a man aged 50 to 60 with urothelial cancer. The CDR3 runs from the conserved cysteine through the conserved F or W.

>TRBV11-3|TRBJ2-1
CASSLDGGAGYNEQFF
>TRBV28|TRBJ2-1
CASSFETVPSNEQFF
>TRBV27|TRBJ1-1
CASSSLVNTEAFF
>TRBV5-1|TRBJ2-7
CASSLVLAGGQEQYF
>TRBV7-3|TRBJ2-7
CASSPTQGAYEQYF
>TRBV19|TRBJ2-2
CASRTGSPGELFF
>TRBV10-2|TRBJ1-1
CASSETRDREAFF
>TRBV28|TRBJ2-5
CASSSRGAQYF
>TRBV7-9|TRBJ2-7
CASSSPTGKVTYEQYF
>TRBV7-7|TRBJ2-3
CASSIRAGGSDTQYF
>TRBV9|TRBJ2-4
CASSDTGTRGDIQYF
>TRBV18|TRBJ1-3
CASSPPSGNTIYF
>TRBV28|TRBJ2-7
CASKTGEQYF
>TRBV15|TRBJ1-4
CATSSATGVTEKLFF
>TRBV7-7|TRBJ2-2
CASSGGTGLEELFF
>TRBV2|TRBJ1-4
CASSETELMSKLFF
>TRBV9|TRBJ2-1
CASSPTSGRLGGEQFF
>TRBV5-6|TRBJ1-2
CASSFTGRDGYTF
>TRBV23-1|TRBJ2-5
CASSHRDSQETQYF